The 21 T cell receptor beta chains presented below share a single source sample, sequenced in a study of human T cells and chemical hapten exposure. In TCRdb, the RACE reads were re-called with MiXCR into one record per CDR3 protein. The sample contains a few hundred thousand distinct CDR3 sequences, around 6% of which appear only once. The time point: patch test 2, 6 weeks after DPC sensitization. The treatment was: therapeutic diphenylcyclopropenone sensitization with weekly scalp DPC. The sequenced sample was whole blood, obtained in connection with sensitization to the hapten diphenylcyclopropenone (DPC). The receptors derive from a woman between 18 and 29 years old with alopecia areata. Some clones in this sample may be carry-over from other donors' samples.

The V and J genes are TRBV28 and TRBJ2-7; D might be TRBD1 (6 bases). V was cut by 6 bases and J by 2 bases, with 20 bases left in between. The germline V gene has CDR1 MDHEN and CDR2 SYDVKM. This CDR3 region has 16 residues. For the CDR3, the DNA is TGTGCCAGCAGCAATAGGGTCCAGACAGGTACCTACGAGCAGTACTTC. Protein: CASSNRVQTGTYEQYF. The full variable domain, completed using reference TRBV28 and TRBJ2-7, is DVKVTQSSRYLVKRTGEKVFLECVQDMDHENMFWYRQDPGLGLRLIYFSYDVKMKEKGDIPEGYSVSREKKERFSLILESASTNQTSMYLCASSNRVQTGTYEQYFGPGTRLTVT.

J is TRBJ2-7 and V is TRBV7-9; possibly TRBD1 for D (6 bases). Germline CDR1 is SEHNR and CDR2 is FQNEAQ (reference sequence). V lost 5 bases, J lost 3 bases, and 11 bases lay in between. CDR3 size: 13 residues. CDR3 sequence: CASSRTENYEQYF. The CDR3 DNA reads as TGTGCCAGCAGCCGGACAGAGAACTACGAGCAGTACTTC.

This clonotype has a count of ten or more. The chain recombines TRBV27 with TRBJ2-3; D is uncertain. In germline, CDR1 is MNHEY, CDR2 SMNVEV (reference sequence). The CDR3 is 13 amino acids. V dropped 2 bases and J dropped 4 bases, with 7 bases sitting between them. The CDR3 spells CASSLRAADTQYF. CDR3 bases: TGTGCCAGCAGTTTAAGGGCAGCAGATACGCAGTATTTT.

This clonotype was picked up a small number of times. The chain is built from TRBV6-1 and TRBJ2-3; 9 positions agree with TRBD2. The ends lost 6 bases at V and 5 bases at J; junction bases unmatched: 24. The CDR3 spans 20 residues. Germline CDR1 and CDR2: MNHNS and SASEGT. CDR3 in amino acids: CASSGPVGPGKRGVRDTQYF. CDR3 nucleotide sequence: TGTGCCAGCAGCGGTCCGGTCGGGCCTGGGAAGCGGGGGGTAAGAGATACGCAGTATTTT.

There are a few counts of this clonotype. V usage is TRBV15 and J usage is TRBJ2-7; perhaps D is TRBD1 or TRBD2 (5 bases each). This CDR3 is 15 amino acids long. Trimming stripped 0 bases from V and 2 bases from J, with 11 bases between. Germline CDR1 reads LNHNV; CDR2 reads YYDKDF (reference sequence). CDR3 sequence (DNA): TGTGCCACCAGCAGAGATCGGGACGGAGCCTACGAGCAGTACTTC. Translating it yields CATSRDRDGAYEQYF.

This clonotype has a handful of counts. V gene TRBV20-1 combines with J gene TRBJ2-7; D tentatively reads TRBD1 or TRBD2 (5 bases each). This CDR3 spans 15 amino acids. Germline values: CDR1 DFQATT, CDR2 SNEGSKA (reference sequence). Between the trimmed V and J ends, which lost 3 bases and 1 base, there was a span of 16 bases. CDR3 nucleotides: TGCAGTGCTAGGGAGGACACAGCCAAATCCTACGAGCAGTACTTC. Residues: CSAREDTAKSYEQYF.

This clonotype was picked up a small number of times. The CDR3 protein is CASSQGIPGGTDTQYF. The DNA for the CDR3 is TGCGCCAGCAGCCAAGGGATCCCGGGAGGCACAGATACGCAGTATTTT. The rearrangement links TRBV4-3 to TRBJ2-3, with a weak D call TRBD2 (6 bases). The length of the CDR3 is 16 residues. Trimming cost V 1 base and J 1 base, with 12 bases left between them. Germline values: CDR1 LGHNA, CDR2 YSLEER.

This clonotype has at least ten counts. The V and J genes are TRBV28 and TRBJ2-7, with unresolved D. Trimming took off 4 bases at V and 5 bases at J, with 18 bases between the two ends. The germline CDR1 and CDR2 sequences are MDHEN and SYDVKM. This CDR3 contains 15 residues. DNA for the CDR3: TGTGCCAGCAGTTCCCCCCAGTCGTCATCTCACGAGCAGTACTTC. Translated: CASSSPQSSSHEQYF.

This clonotype was seen many times. The chain employs TRBV11-2 and TRBJ2-2; a possible D gene is TRBD2 (5 bases). Trimming stripped 5 bases from V and 5 bases from J, with 12 bases between. Germline V gene lookup returns CDR1 SGHAT and CDR2 FQNNGV. The CDR3 covers 14 residues. For the CDR3, the DNA is TGTGCCAGCAGCCACCGGACTTCGACCGGGGAGCTGTTTTTT. Protein product: CASSHRTSTGELFF. Looking up the rest from reference TRBV11-2 and TRBJ2-2 gives the full variable domain: EAGVAQSPRYKIIEKRQSVAFWCNPISGHATLYWYQQILGQGPKLLIQFQNNGVVDDSQLPKDRFSAERLKGVDSTLKIQPAKLEDSAVYLCASSHRTSTGELFFGEGSRLTVL.

The gene calls are TRBV7-2 and TRBJ2-3; TRBD2 matches at 11 bases. This CDR3 is 17 amino acids long. Germline loops: CDR1 SGHTA, CDR2 FQGNSA. The V and J ends lost 2 bases and 4 bases, in that order; junction bases with no gene match: 8. CDR3 protein: CASSLRSGLAVPDTQYF. DNA of the CDR3: TGTGCCAGCAGCTTACGTTCGGGACTAGCGGTCCCAGATACGCAGTATTTT.

Many counts were recorded for this clonotype. V gene TRBV20-1 combines with J gene TRBJ1-1; 8 bases are shared with TRBD1. Germline CDR1 reads DFQATT; CDR2 reads SNEGSKA (reference sequence). Trimming at V came to 0 bases and at J to 3 bases, leaving 3 bases not matched to a gene. This CDR3 region has 14 residues. CDR3 amino acids: CSARDRQGYTEAFF. CDR3 bases: TGCAGTGCTAGAGATAGACAGGGGTACACTGAAGCTTTCTTT.

This clonotype has a count of ten or more. The V call is TRBV6-2 or TRBV6-3, the J call TRBJ2-1, with unresolved D. The germline V and J ends were trimmed by 8 bases and 7 bases, with 18 bases remaining between them. The CDR3 is 14 amino acids. Per germline, CDR1 MNHEY and CDR2 SVGEGT. CDR3 in DNA: TGTGCCAGCCCCCCCCCGTGGGCAAGGAATGAGCAGTTCTTC. Amino acids: CASPPPWARNEQFF.

The genes are TRBV2 and TRBJ2-7; 7 nucleotides match TRBD1. The CDR3 extends over 15 amino acids. The V gene's germline CDR1 is SNHLY and CDR2 FYNNEI. V shed 5 bases, J shed 4 bases, and the junction held 11 bases outside the gene matches. CDR3 loop: CASSPDRVSGYEQYF. The CDR3 coding sequence is TGTGCCAGCAGTCCCGACAGGGTCTCGGGATACGAGCAGTACTTC.

This clonotype came up a few times. The chain has TRBV7-9 and TRBJ1-6, with 9 nucleotides matching TRBD1. CDR3 size: 18 residues. Germline V gene data show CDR1 as SEHNR and CDR2 as FQNEAQ (reference sequence). V shed 1 base, J shed 0 bases, and the junction held 4 bases outside the gene matches. The CDR3 sequence is CASSLGTGAGSYNSPLHF. Here the CDR3 DNA reads TGTGCCAGCAGCTTAGGGACAGGGGCTGGCTCCTATAATTCACCCCTCCACTTT.

This sequence joins TRBV28 and TRBJ2-7, with 7 positions matching TRBD1. V shed 5 bases and J 2 bases; nucleotides not matched to a gene: 15. CDR1 is MDHEN, CDR2 SYDVKM, per germline. The CDR3 runs to 17 residues. CDR3 sequence: CASSPIPSQGDAYEQYF. The DNA for the CDR3 is TGTGCCAGCAGTCCTATACCCTCTCAGGGGGACGCCTACGAGCAGTACTTC.

This clonotype was seen ten or more times. The chain uses TRBV28 and TRBJ1-5; D not certain. The CDR3 sequence is 16 residues long. Trimming removed 2 bases at V and 1 base at J, with 12 bases between. Germline V gene data show CDR1 as MDHEN and CDR2 as SYDVKM. This CDR3 is CASSLGRVVSNQPQHF. In nucleotides, the CDR3 is TGTGCCAGCAGTTTAGGACGGGTAGTCAGCAATCAGCCCCAGCATTTT.

This clonotype has at least ten counts. The genes are TRBV7-9 and TRBJ1-6; D ambiguous. Trimming shortened V by 8 bases and J by 7 bases, and 15 bases separated the two germline ends. This CDR3 contains 14 residues. CDR1 and CDR2 from the germline V gene are SEHNR and FQNEAQ (reference sequence). As DNA, the CDR3 is TGTGCCAGCGGGCGTGACCCGGACAATTCACCCCTCCACTTT. This gives the protein CASGRDPDNSPLHF.

At least ten counts were recorded for this clonotype. The gene calls are TRBV6-1 and TRBJ1-5, with TRBD1 identical over 8 bases. CDR3 length: 15 residues. Germline CDR1 and CDR2: MNHNS and SASEGT. J gave up 7 bases and V 3 bases, and 8 bases lay outside the gene matches. The chain's CDR3 is CASSEAGQGRQPQHF. CDR3 nucleotides: TGTGCCAGCAGTGAGGCCGGACAGGGCAGGCAGCCCCAGCATTTT.

This clonotype was seen a few times. The V and J genes are TRBV14 and TRBJ1-4; tentative D call: TRBD1 (6 bases). V was cut by 4 bases and J by 4 bases, with 13 bases left in between. CDR3 length: 15 residues. CDR1 is SGHDN, CDR2 FVKESK, per germline. This CDR3 reads CASSRPGQLNEKLFF. The CDR3 region has the DNA TGTGCCAGCAGCCGTCCCGGACAGCTTAATGAAAAACTGTTTTTT.

This sequence joins TRBV2 and TRBJ1-1; D ambiguous. Trimming left V 7 bases short and J 4 bases short, with 7 bases between. The CDR3 is made up of 11 amino acids. CDR1 is SNHLY, CDR2 FYNNEI, per germline. The CDR3 bases are TGTGCCAGCATGGGGTTCACTGAAGCTTTCTTT. This codes for CASMGFTEAFF. The full variable domain, in which reference TRBV2 and TRBJ1-1 provide the parts outside the CDR3, is EPEVTQTPSHQVTQMGQEVILRCVPISNHLYFYWYRQILGQKVEFLVSFYNNEISEKSEIFDDQFSVERPDGSNFTLKIRSTKLEDSAMYFCASMGFTEAFFGQGTRLTVV.

V is TRBV4-1 and J is TRBJ1-3, with D perhaps TRBD1 (5 bases). Germline V CDR1 and CDR2: MGHRA, YSYEKL. Deletions cut 0 bases from V and 9 bases from J, with 12 bases between. This CDR3 is 14 amino acids long. CDR3 region: CASSQERGSGTIYF. CDR3 DNA: TGCGCCAGCAGCCAAGAGAGGGGATCGGGCACCATATATTTT.